The T cell receptor (beta chain) under discussion was sequenced for a study of T cell repertoires in cytomegalovirus infection. Study-level background: Carrying CMV and the relevant HLA type showed in public TCR beta signatures.

Overall study findings and caveats: The response measured ex vivo was dominated by TCR beta clonotypes (HLA-C-restricted and CMV-specific).

TCRdb used MiXCR to reprocess the reads, holding one entry per CDR3 protein. The sample includes about 320,000 distinct CDR3 sequences, roughly 9.5% seen only once; the top ten take around 4.1%. CDR3 size: 16 residues. Germline values: CDR1 MRHNA, CDR2 SNTAGT. V lost 5 bases to trimming and J lost 5 bases, with 22 bases between them. This clonotype occurred a few times. Its target is not known. V and J are TRBV6-4 and TRBJ2-7; D might be TRBD1 (5 bases). The sequenced material came from PBMCs. The TCR sequence derives from a human donor in good health (CMV status not recorded). Some clones in this sample may be carry-over from other donors' samples. This CDR3 is CASSSRGCQGRHEQYF. For the CDR3, the DNA is TGTGCCAGCAGTTCACGAGGCTGTCAGGGCAGGCACGAGCAGTACTTC.